This note documents a single TCR beta chain sequence. Its antigen is still unknown. TEMRA cells were FACS-enriched, and CD8+ and CD4+ T cells were isolated negatively. Random hexamers primed reverse transcription of about 0.5 to 1 ug RNA. Amplification of TCR beta CDR3 across 54 Vbeta and 13 Jbeta was performed with immunoSEQ multiplex PCR. TCRdb called the immunoSEQ multiplex PCR reads again in MiXCR, with one record for every CDR3 protein. The sample holds tens of thousands of distinct CDR3 sequences, just under 95% seen once. This sample was included in a study of CD8 T cells in Susac syndrome. Study-wide context: Treatment at blood withdrawal was none, corticosteroids, or intravenous immunoglobulin alone in Susac syndrome patients.

The study's findings and limits: The CD4+ T cell repertoires in Susac syndrome were not clonally expanded.

This CDR3 spans 17 amino acids. Germline loops: CDR1 LGHDT, CDR2 YNNKEL (reference sequence). With V trimmed by 3 bases and J by 0 bases, 4 bases remained unmatched. This TCR derives from a human donor with Susac syndrome. The J gene is TRBJ2-6, the V gene TRBV3-1, with 8 bases lining up with TRBD1. The source material was CD4+ T cells from PBMCs. CDR3 bases: TGTGCCAGCAGCCAGACAGGGGATTCCTCTGGGGCCAACGTCCTGACTTTC. Encoded protein: CASSQTGDSSGANVLTF.